Below, 13 T cell receptor beta chains from the same sample are listed, as sequenced in a study of human T cells and chemical hapten exposure. One entry per CDR3 protein results from TCRdb running MiXCR on the RACE reads. The profile shows roughly 120,000 distinct CDR3 sequences, roughly 14% of them singletons. The time point: pre-sensitization, week 0. Treatment of the sample: therapeutic diphenylcyclopropenone sensitization with weekly scalp DPC. The source was whole blood, collected in connection with sensitization to the hapten diphenylcyclopropenone (DPC). These receptors all stem from a woman younger than 35 with alopecia areata. Some clones in this sample may be carry-over from other donors' samples.

The chain combines TRBV29-1 with TRBJ2-5; 11 bases align to TRBD1. This CDR3 is 15 amino acids long. Trimming cost V 7 bases and J 5 bases; bases outside gene matches: 12. Germline-derived CDR1 and CDR2 are SQVTM and ANQGSEA. Here the CDR3 DNA reads TGCAGCGCCATTCTGGGACAGGGGGTTGTGGAGACCCAGTACTTC. It yields the protein CSAILGQGVVETQYF. Using reference TRBV29-1 and TRBJ2-5 for the parts outside the CDR3, the full variable domain is SAVISQKPSRDICQRGTSLTIQCQVDSQVTMMFWYRQQPGQSLTLIATANQGSEATYESGFVIDKFPISRPNLTFSTLTVSNMSPEDSSIYLCSAILGQGVVETQYFGPGTRLLVL.

J is TRBJ2-5 and V is TRBV7-6; D uncertain. The CDR3 consists of 12 residues. CDR1 and CDR2 from the germline V gene are SGHVS and FNYEAQ. V gave up 2 bases and J gave up 5 bases, with 6 bases separating them. The DNA for the CDR3 is TGTGCCAGCAGCTTACCGTTGGAGACCCAGTACTTC. Encoded protein: CASSLPLETQYF. Looking up the rest from reference TRBV7-6 and TRBJ2-5 gives the full variable domain: GAGVSQSPRYKVTKRGQDVALRCDPISGHVSLYWYRQALGQGPEFLTYFNYEAQQDKSGLPNDRFSAERPEGSISTLTIQRTEQRDSAMYRCASSLPLETQYFGPGTRLLVL.

This clonotype turned up a few times. The genes are TRBV9 and TRBJ2-3; tentatively, D is TRBD2 (6 bases). CDR3 size: 15 residues. V lost 2 bases, J lost 3 bases, and 13 bases lay in between. The germline CDR1 and CDR2 sequences are SGDLS and YYNGEE. This chain's CDR3 is CASSVEGHLTDTQYF. In nucleotides, the CDR3 is TGTGCCAGCAGCGTGGAGGGGCACCTAACAGATACGCAGTATTTT.

This clonotype appeared many times. The CDR3 region is CASKWTGSSTDTQYF. The CDR3 DNA sequence: TGTGCCAGCAAATGGACGGGGAGCAGCACAGATACGCAGTATTTT. The chain recombines TRBV6-1 with TRBJ2-3, with D tentatively TRBD2 (5 bases). The germline V gene encodes CDR1 MNHNS and CDR2 SASEGT. This CDR3 has 15 residues. Trimming stripped 7 bases from V and 0 bases from J, with 14 bases between.

This chain links TRBV6-6 with TRBJ2-7; D unclear. Germline loops: CDR1 MNHNY, CDR2 SVGAGI (reference sequence). V lost 6 bases and J 2 bases, leaving 14 bases between the germline ends. This CDR3 is 14 amino acids long. The CDR3 region is CASRPLQETYEQYF. For the CDR3, the DNA is TGTGCCAGCAGGCCACTCCAGGAAACCTACGAGCAGTACTTC.

The V and J genes are TRBV4-3 and TRBJ1-1, with no clear D. Germline V CDR1 and CDR2: LGHNA, YSLEER. The CDR3 runs 15 residues. Trimming took off 1 base at V and 1 base at J, with 10 bases between the two ends. The DNA for the CDR3 is TGCGCCAGCAGCCAAGTAGGCATGGGGAACACTGAAGCTTTCTTT. It is translated as CASSQVGMGNTEAFF.

This clonotype was recorded at least ten times. This chain connects TRBV7-2 to TRBJ1-2, with 8 nucleotides matching TRBD1. This CDR3 region has 15 residues. CDR1 is SGHTA and CDR2 is FQGNSA in the germline V gene. The ends lost 5 bases at V and 0 bases at J; junction bases unmatched: 5. The DNA for the CDR3 is TGTGCCAGCAGCCCATACAGGGGGTCTAACTATGGCTACACCTTC. Its translation is CASSPYRGSNYGYTF.

The V and J genes are TRBV5-5 and TRBJ2-7, with D possibly TRBD1 on 5 matching bases. CDR1 SGHKS and CDR2 YYEKEE come from the germline V gene (reference sequence). There are 15 residues in the CDR3. Trimming stripped 2 bases from V and 4 bases from J, with 16 bases between. The CDR3 DNA reads TGTGCCAGCAGCTTTCGGCGAGACCCAGGGTACGAGCAGTACTTC. Translating it yields CASSFRRDPGYEQYF.

The rearrangement joins TRBV7-2 to TRBJ2-5; 9 bases fit TRBD1. Germline V lookup: CDR1 SGHTA, CDR2 FQGNSA. J was trimmed by 2 bases and V by 5 bases; bases with no gene match: 9. The CDR3 contains 16 residues. Here the CDR3 reads CASSTSRGQGQETQYF. As DNA, the CDR3 is TGTGCCAGCAGCACCTCCCGAGGACAGGGGCAAGAGACCCAGTACTTC.

V is TRBV6-2 or TRBV6-3 and J is TRBJ2-3; the match to TRBD1 covers 9 bases. CDR1 is MNHEY and CDR2 is SVGEGT in the germline V gene. The CDR3 totals 13 residues. The V gene end was trimmed by 6 bases and the J gene end by 3 bases; junction bases not matched to a gene: 1. CDR3: CASRQGATDTQYF. The CDR3 region has the DNA TGTGCCAGCAGACAGGGGGCAACAGATACGCAGTATTTT.

The genes are TRBV7-2 and TRBJ2-1, with D tentatively TRBD1 or TRBD2 (5 bases each). Germline V CDR1 and CDR2: SGHTA, FQGNSA. With 5 bases removed from V and 7 bases from J, the gap between germline ends came to 18 bases. CDR3 size: 15 residues. The CDR3 here is CASSPGTGNRNEQFF. The CDR3 nucleotides read TGTGCCAGCAGCCCCGGGACCGGTAATAGGAATGAGCAGTTCTTC.

This clonotype was found a few times. The chain has TRBV7-3 and TRBJ2-2; D gene ambiguous. The CDR3 is made up of 13 amino acids. The germline gives CDR1 SGHTA, CDR2 FQGTGA. V gave up 1 base and J gave up 6 bases, with 6 bases separating them. DNA of the CDR3: TGTGCCAGCAGCTTAAGTCCCTCCGGGGAGCTGTTTTTT. Translation gives CASSLSPSGELFF.

The chain couples TRBV11-2 to TRBJ2-7; D is perhaps TRBD1 (6 bases). The CDR3 totals 15 residues. CDR1 is SGHAT, CDR2 FQNNGV, per germline. The V end was cut by 6 bases, the J end by 4 bases, with 19 bases between. The CDR3 bases are TGTGCCAGCAGTTTTAGCGTGGGGGCCCGTTACGAGCAGTACTTC. Protein product: CASSFSVGARYEQYF.